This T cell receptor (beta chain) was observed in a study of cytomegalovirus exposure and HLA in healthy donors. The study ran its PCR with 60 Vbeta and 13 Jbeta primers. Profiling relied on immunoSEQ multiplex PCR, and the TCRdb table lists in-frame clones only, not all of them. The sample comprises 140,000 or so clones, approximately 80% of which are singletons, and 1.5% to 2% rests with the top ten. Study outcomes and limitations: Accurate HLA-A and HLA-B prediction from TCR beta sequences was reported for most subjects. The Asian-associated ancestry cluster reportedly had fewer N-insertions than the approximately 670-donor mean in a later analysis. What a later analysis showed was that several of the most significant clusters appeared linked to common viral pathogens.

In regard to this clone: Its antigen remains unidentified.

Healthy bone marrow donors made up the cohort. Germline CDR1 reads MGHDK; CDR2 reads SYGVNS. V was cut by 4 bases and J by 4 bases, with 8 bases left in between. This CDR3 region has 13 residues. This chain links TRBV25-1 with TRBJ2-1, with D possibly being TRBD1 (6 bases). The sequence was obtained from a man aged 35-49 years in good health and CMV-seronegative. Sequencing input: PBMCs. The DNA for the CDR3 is TGTGCCAGCAGTGGGGACACTTACAATGAGCAGTTCTTC. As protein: CASSGDTYNEQFF.